This T cell receptor (beta chain) was profiled in a study of T cells in Graves' hyperthyroidism and ophthalmopathy. Patients showing uncontrolled infection, other autoimmune disease, pregnancy or lactation were ineligible. Amplification yielded TCR beta CDR3 regions, with RNA transcripts as the source. Carried out on the TCR CDR3, a first-round RT-PCR used the HTBI primer set. TCRdb independently ran MiXCR on the multiplex PCR reads; one entry per CDR3 protein. The sample has about 640,000 distinct CDR3 sequences; around 21% are singletons. There are 15 residues in the CDR3. V was clipped by 6 bases and J by 3 bases; unmatched bases: 9. Germline loops: CDR1 SGHTA, CDR2 FQGNSA. This clonotype has more than one count but fewer than ten.

The V gene is TRBV7-2, the J gene TRBJ2-7, with 9 bases aligning to TRBD2. The receptor comes from a man aged 25-45 years with Graves' ophthalmopathy. Sample: blood. CDR3 in amino acids: CASSPRLAENYEQYF. For the CDR3, the DNA is TGTGCCAGCAGTCCCCGACTAGCGGAAAACTACGAGCAGTACTTC.